One T cell receptor beta chain is described in this entry. Data came from immunoSEQ multiplex PCR; TCRdb stores just in-frame clones and leaves some out. The data show approximately 50,000 clones, around 94% seen once. The data stem from a study of OX40 agonist ivuxolimab in advanced cancers. Germline trimming cut 6 bases from V and 6 bases from J; bases unmatched to any gene: 16. CDR1 is MNHEY, CDR2 SMNVEV, per germline (reference sequence). There are 18 residues in the CDR3. The sequencing here drew on CD4+ or CD8+ T cells sorted from blood, taken in a trial of the OX40 agonist ivuxolimab. The origin of this receptor is an adult with an advanced solid tumor such as melanoma, head and neck, liver or kidney cancer. This chain connects TRBV27 to TRBJ2-2, with 10 bases identical to TRBD2. The CDR3 nucleotides are TGTGCCAGCAGGACGTCGGCCCTAGCGGGAGTCTACCCCGGGGAGCTGTTTTTT. This translates into CASRTSALAGVYPGELFF.